A single TCR beta chain is shown here with its context. What it binds is not known. The data originate from a study of T cell responses to AZD1222 COVID-19 vaccine. Study outcomes and limitations: Only a handful of people who got AZD1222 tested seropositive at baseline.

Sequencing used immunoSEQ multiplex PCR; TCRdb keeps in-frame clones, though not all of them. The sample includes some 93,000 clones, around 89% seen only once; the top ten take roughly 12%. V shed 5 bases and J shed 2 bases, with 12 bases lying between them. The germline CDR1 and CDR2 sequences are SGHTA and FQGNSA. CDR3 size: 14 residues. This TCR derives from an adult who received the AZD1222 COVID-19 vaccine. The specimen was peripheral blood, collected 28 days after the second AZD1222 dose. V is TRBV7-2 and J is TRBJ2-5; D call uncertain. The CDR3 nucleotides read TGTGCCAGCAGCCAAGCATGGGGACAAGAGACCCAGTACTTC. This translates into CASSQAWGQETQYF.